This T cell receptor (beta chain) was recovered during a study of T cell repertoires in cytomegalovirus infection (dated by TCRdb to the late 2010s). Study-level background: The HLA type of each donor mattered for the analysis, because public TCR beta signatures pointed to carriage of CMV infection along with the matching HLA type. Results the study describes overall, beyond this receptor: In both this cohort and an independent cohort of 352 donors, the cumulative frequency of public TCR beta family members distinguished carriers of CMV infection plus the relevant HLA type. The ex vivo response was dominated by HLA-C-restricted CMV-specific TCR beta clonotypes, which also provided the single most frequent clonotype in two of eight donors.

The sequencing machine was an Illumina HiSeq 1500. TCRdb applied fastp at Q25 and MiXCR to the public reads, then kept only in-frame beta chains. Under each unique CDR3 protein, matching rows form one entry showing the most common genes and DNA. This sample lists under 350,000 distinct CDR3 sequences; about 9.2% were detected once. Approximately 2.4% of the sample goes to the ten largest clones. Concerning this clonotype: Its antigen remains undetermined. It has no much larger one-base neighbor in the sample; base qualities were not kept.

Taken from cysteine to phenylalanine, the CDR3 has 13 residues. Of all the DNA, just the CDR3 is kept, 39 bases in frame from base 1. Based on the germline V gene, the CDR1 and CDR2 sequences are MRHNA and SNTAGT. V is shortened by 2 bases, J by 7 bases, and the region joining them spans 8 bases. The rearrangement joined TRBV6-4 to TRBJ2-2; the D gene cannot be resolved beyond TRBD1 or TRBD2, each matching 6 bases. This receptor was taken from a human donor in good health (CMV status not recorded). Some clones in this sample may be carry-over from other donors' samples. The sample taken for sequencing was PBMCs. Here the CDR3 is given as CASSDRGLGELFF. The bases read TGTGCCAGCAGTGACCGGGGGCTCGGGGAGCTGTTTTTT.